Shown below are 27 T cell receptor beta chains from a single sample sequenced in a study of radiotherapy plus CTLA-4 blockade in lung cancer. Sequencing was performed with immunoSEQ multiplex PCR; in TCRdb, only in-frame clones are kept and a portion is missing. Here the sample spans 35,000 to 55,000 clones, less than 75% being singletons. Sequenced material: peripheral blood, taken from a patient treated with radiotherapy plus ipilimumab. The source is a human donor with non-small cell lung cancer who had a partial response to radiotherapy plus ipilimumab.

This clone was seen a few times. The chain carries TRBV7-9 and TRBJ1-1; TRBD1 is a possible D gene (6 bases). The CDR3 has 12 residues. V was shortened by 6 bases and J by 3 bases, with 8 bases between the two germline ends. In germline, CDR1 is SEHNR, CDR2 FQNEAQ (reference sequence). CDR3 nucleotides: TGTGCCAGCAGATACAGGGACACTGAAGCTTTCTTT. Translation gives CASRYRDTEAFF.

The J gene is TRBJ2-3, the V gene TRBV2, with 11 positions matching TRBD1. The CDR3 totals 16 residues. V dropped 6 bases and J dropped 3; count of bases not matched to a gene: 8. The germline CDR1 and CDR2 sequences are SNHLY and FYNNEI. CDR3 DNA sequence: TGTGCCAGCAGCCGCAAGGGACAGGGGGGAACAGATACGCAGTATTTT. It codes for CASSRKGQGGTDTQYF.

The chain employs TRBV2 and TRBJ2-2, with 13 bases lining up with TRBD2. The J segment lost 4 bases and the V segment lost 1 base, leaving 9 bases of the junction unmatched. Germline loops: CDR1 SNHLY, CDR2 FYNNEI. CDR3 length equals 19 residues. The CDR3 DNA sequence: TGTGCCAGCAGTGAAGTCTTACTAGCGGGGGGGCACGGCACCGGGGAGCTGTTTTTT. It is translated as CASSEVLLAGGHGTGELFF.

Ten or more counts support this clone. The V and J genes are TRBV6-5 and TRBJ1-2, with TRBD1 matching over 7 bases. The V gene end was trimmed by 2 bases and the J gene end by 1 base; junction bases not matched to a gene: 4. This CDR3 contains 15 residues. Germline loops: CDR1 MNHEY, CDR2 SVGAGI. CDR3 sequence (DNA): TGTGCCAGCAGTTACATCGGGACAGATAACTATGGCTACACCTTC. Its protein product is CASSYIGTDNYGYTF.

The chain recombines TRBV29-1 with TRBJ2-1; TRBD2 agrees at 11 bases. The V gene end was trimmed by 8 bases and the J gene end by 4 bases; junction bases not matched to a gene: 4. CDR3 size: 13 residues. Germline-derived CDR1 and CDR2 are SQVTM and ANQGSEA. CDR3 protein: CSTRLAGYNEQFF. In DNA, the CDR3 is TGCAGCACCCGACTAGCGGGGTACAATGAGCAGTTCTTC.

This clone was detected only once. V is TRBV2 and J is TRBJ2-2; 10 bases fit TRBD2. The CDR3 has 19 amino acids. Germline V lookup: CDR1 SNHLY, CDR2 FYNNEI. V shed 7 bases and J 0 bases; nucleotides not matched to a gene: 14. CDR3 coding DNA: TGTGCCAGCAAAAGTTGGAGCGGGAGGGCCGGGGCGAACACCGGGGAGCTGTTTTTT. Protein sequence: CASKSWSGRAGANTGELFF.

The chain employs TRBV7-2 and TRBJ1-4, with D uncertain. The CDR3 loop spans 14 amino acids. Trimming took off 2 bases at V and 7 bases at J, with 11 bases between the two ends. Germline-derived CDR1 and CDR2 are SGHTA and FQGNSA. The DNA of the CDR3 is TGTGCCAGCAGCTTATCATGGCGGGGTGAAAAACTGTTTTTT. Its protein product is CASSLSWRGEKLFF.

This sequence joins TRBV28 and TRBJ2-7; TRBD1 matches at 8 bases. The CDR3 runs to 14 residues. V lost 5 bases, J lost 4 bases, and 7 bases stayed unmatched. Germline V gene lookup returns CDR1 MDHEN and CDR2 SYDVKM. The CDR3 DNA reads as TGTGCCAGCAGTCCTGCAGGGGGCGGGTACGAGCAGTACTTC. Encoded protein: CASSPAGGGYEQYF.

This clone has a handful of counts. The V gene is TRBV11-3, the J gene TRBJ2-1, with TRBD1 matching 9 bases. J lost 4 bases, V lost 4 bases, and 8 bases had no gene match. Per germline, CDR1 SGHNT and CDR2 YENEEA. CDR3 length: 16 residues. This CDR3 is CASSSLGQGNYNEQFF. The CDR3 DNA sequence: TGTGCCAGCAGCTCACTCGGACAGGGGAATTACAATGAGCAGTTCTTC. The full variable domain, its missing parts supplied by reference TRBV11-3 and TRBJ2-1, is EAGVVQSPRYKIIEKKQPVAFWCNPISGHNTLYWYLQNLGQGPELLIRYENEEAVDDSQLPKDRFSAERLKGVDSTLKIQPAELGDSAVYLCASSSLGQGNYNEQFFGPGTRLTVL.

The chain carries TRBV7-2 and TRBJ1-1, with 8 bases aligning to TRBD1. V gave up 5 bases and J gave up 3 bases; unmatched junction bases: 8. Germline V gene sequence: CDR1 SGHTA, CDR2 FQGNSA. The CDR3 covers 15 residues. This chain's CDR3 is CASSPFQGAHTEAFF. CDR3 nucleotide sequence: TGTGCCAGCAGCCCCTTCCAGGGGGCCCACACTGAAGCTTTCTTT. The full variable domain, rest sourced from reference TRBV7-2 and TRBJ1-1, is GAGVSQSPSNKVTEKGKDVELRCDPISGHTALYWYRQSLGQGLEFLIYFQGNSAPDKSGLPSDRFSAERTGGSVSTLTIQRTQQEDSAVYLCASSPFQGAHTEAFFGQGTRLTVV.

The chain links TRBV4-2 to TRBJ1-2, with 8 bases fitting TRBD1. J was trimmed by 4 bases and V by 3 bases; bases with no gene match: 7. The CDR3 runs 15 residues. CDR1 is LGHNA and CDR2 is YNFKEQ in the germline V gene. The CDR3 sequence is CASSQNQGAVYGYTF. The CDR3 DNA is TGTGCCAGCAGCCAGAACCAGGGGGCCGTCTATGGCTACACCTTC.

The V gene is TRBV6-6, the J gene TRBJ2-1; D is unresolved. This CDR3 region has 11 residues. The V end lost 6 bases, the J end lost 7 bases, and 7 bases lay between the germline ends. Looked up from germline, CDR1 is MNHNY and CDR2 is SVGAGI (reference sequence). For the CDR3, the DNA is TGTGCCAGCAGGTCGGAGAATGAGCAGTTCTTC. It translates to CASRSENEQFF.

A few counts support this clone. V is TRBV15 and J is TRBJ1-4, with TRBD1 as a possible D gene (6 bases). V lost 6 bases and J lost 0, with 11 bases in between. This CDR3 spans 15 amino acids. Germline lookup yields CDR1 LNHNV and CDR2 YYDKDF (reference sequence). The CDR3 is CATSRGAATNEKLFF. The CDR3 nucleotides read TGTGCCACCAGTCGGGGGGCAGCAACTAATGAAAAACTGTTTTTT.

The sample holds one count of this clone. The chain couples TRBV2 to TRBJ2-1, with TRBD2 matching 11 bases. J was trimmed by 3 bases and V by 5 bases; bases with no gene match: 6. The CDR3 runs 16 residues. Germline CDR1 SNHLY, CDR2 FYNNEI. The CDR3 sequence is CASSPRGLADYNEQFF. The CDR3, as DNA: TGTGCCAGCAGTCCCCGGGGACTAGCGGACTACAATGAGCAGTTCTTC.

This chain uses TRBV5-1 with TRBJ2-3; TRBD2 matches at 8 bases. V shed 2 bases, J shed 6 bases, and the junction held 11 bases outside the gene matches. The CDR3 runs 16 residues. Germline V gives CDR1 SGHRS, CDR2 YFSETQ. This CDR3 is CASSFPTSGGGDTQYF. The CDR3 DNA reads TGCGCCAGCAGCTTCCCCACGTCCGGCGGGGGGGATACGCAGTATTTT.

The chain combines TRBV6-5 with TRBJ2-6; D gene unclear. V gave up 1 base and J gave up 1 base, with 5 bases separating them. This CDR3 region has 15 residues. Germline V gene data show CDR1 as MNHEY and CDR2 as SVGAGI. CDR3 coding DNA: TGTGCCAGCAGTTACTTGGCATCTGGGGCCAACGTCCTGACTTTC. Protein: CASSYLASGANVLTF.

This clone was seen a few times. The chain uses TRBV29-1 and TRBJ2-7, with a weak D call TRBD1 (5 bases). The germline CDR1 and CDR2 sequences are SQVTM and ANQGSEA. CDR3 length: 13 residues. The V and J ends lost 5 bases and 7 bases respectively, with 18 bases between them. CDR3 residues: CSVPHKTGEEQYF. CDR3 sequence (DNA): TGCAGCGTTCCTCACAAAACAGGTGAAGAGCAGTACTTC.

This clone was detected only once. The V call is TRBV4-3, the J call TRBJ2-2; D is possibly TRBD1 (6 bases). Trimming stripped 6 bases from V and 2 bases from J, with 10 bases between. CDR1 is LGHNA and CDR2 is YSLEER in the germline V gene. This CDR3 is built from 14 residues. CDR3 protein: CASRSDSNTGELFF. CDR3 nucleotide sequence: TGCGCCAGCAGATCGGACAGTAACACCGGGGAGCTGTTTTTT.

The J gene is TRBJ2-5, the V gene TRBV5-1; no firm D call. Trimming removed 0 bases from V and 5 bases from J, with 11 bases in between. Germline V gene lookup returns CDR1 SGHRS and CDR2 YFSETQ. This CDR3 comprises 14 residues. The CDR3 sequence is CASSLATVSETQYF. CDR3 in DNA: TGCGCCAGCAGCTTGGCAACAGTGTCTGAGACCCAGTACTTC. The full variable domain, its missing parts supplied by reference TRBV5-1 and TRBJ2-5, is KAGVTQTPRYLIKTRGQQVTLSCSPISGHRSVSWYQQTPGQGLQFLFEYFSETQRNKGNFPGRFSGRQFSNSRSEMNVSTLELGDSALYLCASSLATVSETQYFGPGTRLLVL.

This chain links TRBV7-9 with TRBJ2-1; D is perhaps TRBD1 (5 bases). The CDR3 length is 13 residues. Germline-derived CDR1 and CDR2 are SEHNR and FQNEAQ (reference sequence). V was cut by 5 bases and J by 8 bases, with 13 bases left in between. CDR3 in amino acids: CASSPLTVHEQFF. The CDR3, as DNA: TGTGCCAGCAGCCCATTGACAGTGCATGAGCAGTTCTTC.

The chain uses TRBV15 and TRBJ1-2, with 10 nucleotides matching TRBD1. Germline CDR1 LNHNV, CDR2 YYDKDF (reference sequence). This CDR3 is built from 15 residues. Germline trimming cut 3 bases from V and 6 bases from J; bases unmatched to any gene: 7. CDR3 nucleotide sequence: TGTGCCACCAGCAGGAGTGACAGGGGGCTGGATGGCTACACCTTC. Translating it yields CATSRSDRGLDGYTF.

As to this clone: The same CDR3 arises from other DNA sequences in this sample as well. The DNA of the CDR3 is TGTGCCAGCAGCTCAAGCGGGACTACCTACGAGCAGTACTTC. Its translation: CASSSSGTTYEQYF. This chain links TRBV13 with TRBJ2-7, with TRBD2 identical over 7 bases. Germline V CDR1 and CDR2: PRHDT, FYEKMQ (reference sequence). V shed 4 bases and J 2 bases; nucleotides not matched to a gene: 5. The CDR3 loop spans 14 amino acids.

V usage is TRBV27 and J usage is TRBJ1-5, with a tentative D call TRBD1 (6 bases). Germline assignment: CDR1 MNHEY and CDR2 SMNVEV (reference sequence). This CDR3 has 16 residues. Trimming cost V 6 bases and J 5 bases, with 20 bases left between them. The CDR3: CASRSGGGHGYQPQHF. The CDR3 DNA reads as TGTGCCAGCAGGTCGGGCGGGGGACACGGATATCAGCCCCAGCATTTT.

This clone was found a few times. The gene calls are TRBV27 and TRBJ2-1, with D possibly being TRBD2 (6 bases). V was pared by 6 bases and J by 0 bases, with 12 bases between. This CDR3 is built from 15 residues. Germline CDR1 and CDR2: MNHEY and SMNVEV (reference sequence). The CDR3 spells CASSRDGSSYNEQFF. CDR3 DNA sequence: TGTGCCAGCAGCCGGGACGGGAGCTCCTACAATGAGCAGTTCTTC.

The V and J genes are TRBV6-1 and TRBJ2-7; 7 bases agree with TRBD1. Looked up from germline, CDR1 is MNHNS and CDR2 is SASEGT. The CDR3 contains 16 residues. The junction had 9 bases not matched to a gene; V was cut back by 1 base and J by 3 bases. CDR3 protein: CASSEGQDRRHYEQYF. CDR3 coding DNA: TGTGCCAGCAGTGAAGGACAGGACAGGCGACACTACGAGCAGTACTTC.

The chain recombines TRBV6-5 with TRBJ2-5, with TRBD1 identical over 8 bases. TRBJ2-7 explains the end of the DNA better; the J call may be wrong. Germline values: CDR1 MNHEY, CDR2 SVGAGI. There are 15 residues in the CDR3. The CDR3 DNA reads TGTGCCAGCACCCCAGGACAGGGCGGTTTTTACGAGCAGTACTTC. Amino acid sequence: CASTPGQGGFYEQYF.

The V call is TRBV13, the J call TRBJ1-6; D not certain. Trimming took off 6 bases at V and 8 bases at J, with 8 bases between the two ends. Germline lookup yields CDR1 PRHDT and CDR2 FYEKMQ (reference sequence). The CDR3 runs to 12 residues. CDR3 bases: TGTGCCAGCAGAATAGAGGATTCACCCCTCCACTTT. This codes for CASRIEDSPLHF.